This TCR beta chain emerged from a study of CD8+ T cells in alopecia areata (dated by TCRdb to 2017 to 2018). Background on the whole study: The treated patients took part in an open-label pilot trial in which moderate-to-severe alopecia areata was treated with oral tofacitinib at 5 to 10 mg twice daily. Tofacitinib was administered for 6 to 18 months, and 6 months of follow-up off drug were then conducted to assess delayed response and recurrence. For the treated patients, the SALT score, which quantifies what percentage of scalp surface area is affected, served as the measure of disease severity. In both human patients and the C3H/HeJ mouse model, the study applied high-throughput TCRbeta sequencing to look at T cell clonal expansion in alopecia areata. Human TCRbeta sequencing covered scalp tissue and sorted CD4+ and CD8+ peripheral blood T cells from patchy and totalis/universalis alopecia areata patients and healthy controls. Patients on tofacitinib were biopsied at baseline and after 4 and 24 weeks of treatment, and several of the patients also had a later scalp biopsy. Scalp clonality was compared across normal scalp (n=4), patchy alopecia areata scalp (n=8), and alopecia totalis/universalis scalp (n=8). RNA was extracted with the PAXgene miRNA kit for fixed scalp, the miRNeasy kit for PBMCs, and the RNeasy kit for mouse skin. Amplification of TCRbeta CDR3 regions was done by immunoSEQ multiplex PCR using 35 Vbeta forward primers and 13 Jbeta reverse primers.

Results the study describes overall, beyond this receptor: Unlike mouse skin, where gammadelta T cells dominate, normal human skin contains resident alphabeta T cells that get sequenced too, which complicates analysis of the scalp TCR repertoire. Compared with mice, TCR sequences shared between patients were less clear, possibly partly because of HLA diversity across the patient population. Tofacitinib significantly lowered scalp clonality and the number of expanded CD8+ clones among the top 100 scalp clones. Higher clonality and more expanded CD8+ clones were observed in lesional scalp than in normal scalp, particularly in alopecia totalis/universalis, a finding suggestive of antigenic drive. The treated cohort was small, with a single nonresponder, so links between baseline CD8+ expansion and response need larger studies. During tofacitinib treatment, many expanded lesional clones remained in scalp and blood, and this persistence may partly explain relapse after treatment is stopped.

The library relied on the immunoSEQ multiplex PCR assay. To provide template for TCR sequencing, every sample had RNA extracted and reverse transcribed into cDNA. SuperScript III was used for first-strand cDNA synthesis, primed with a 2:1 mix of oligo-dT and random hexamers. Amplification bias was assessed with a synthetic immune receptor repertoire, and residual bias was removed computationally. Concerning the study's data processing: Raw reads were preprocessed to remove errors, and CDR3 was defined according to IMGT conventions as the region from the conserved cysteine to phenylalanine. Clonality was calculated as 1 minus Shannon entropy normalized by log2 of the number of productive unique TCRs. Whether each scalp clone was CD4 or CD8 was inferred by checking scalp TCRbeta sequences against the CD4 and CD8 repertoires from sorted blood. TCRdb obtained this table from immuneACCESS and retained in-frame rearrangements with V and J assigned. These tables miss some clones; where compared with another copy, unresolved V genes account for less than half of the shortfall, and the remainder is unexplained. The V and J calls and clone size come from that table; D and trimming were worked out from the DNA. The sample table shows 200,000 to 250,000 clones, and around two fifths are seen once. The ten largest clonotypes hold around 3% of the sample.

The germline V gene sets CDR1 to SGHAT and CDR2 to FQNNGV. The junction carries 16 bases between V and J, which are trimmed by 5 bases and 2 bases respectively. Its CDR3 holds 15 amino acids, cysteine through phenylalanine. Just the 45-base CDR3 DNA is kept, in frame starting at base 1. According to the study, the label for this sample's treatment or condition signals: oral pan-JAK inhibitor, 5-10 mg twice daily. Lesional scalp punch biopsies and peripheral blood were collected from alopecia areata patients. PBMCs were isolated by density centrifugation and stained for CD3, CD4 and CD8, after which CD4+ and CD8+ T cells were sorted on a FACSAria. As for this clone: The clone's antigen remains unknown. No base quality values were provided; no much bigger clone lies one nucleotide off.

The chain was built from TRBV11-2 and TRBJ2-7, with the D gene call left open. The TCR comes from a human donor with alopecia areata. The sample in question was CD4+ T cells sorted from blood, obtained at roughly week 38, from a patient treated with tofacitinib. The nucleotides are TGTGCCAGCAGCGAGTCATTCGCCCCACCCTACGAGCAGTACTTC. Its protein reads: CASSESFAPPYEQYF. Outside the CDR3, residues come from the reference TRBV11-2 and TRBJ2-7 proteins, so the full variable domain is: EAGVAQSPRYKIIEKRQSVAFWCNPISGHATLYWYQQILGQGPKLLIQFQNNGVVDDSQLPKDRFSAERLKGVDSTLKIQPAKLEDSAVYLCASSESFAPPYEQYFGPGTRLTVT.